The 27 T cell receptor beta chains presented below share a single source sample, sequenced in a study of T cells in Graves' hyperthyroidism and ophthalmopathy. The TCR beta CDR3 regions underwent amplification using RNA transcripts as the source. HTBI primers were used for first-round RT-PCR of the TCR CDR3. TCRdb re-analysed the multiplex PCR reads in MiXCR, keeping a single row per CDR3 protein. This table holds under 400,000 distinct CDR3 sequences, approximately 15% found once. Sequencing used blood. These receptors all come from an older woman with Graves' hyperthyroidism.

This clonotype was detected only a few times. This sequence joins TRBV18 and TRBJ2-1, with TRBD2 matching over 8 bases. V lost 3 bases to trimming and J lost 8 bases; unmatched junction nucleotides: 21. In germline, CDR1 is KGHSH, CDR2 LQKENI. CDR3 length: 19 residues. The chain's CDR3 is CASSPLGRALAPRRYEQFF. The CDR3 nucleotides read TGTGCCAGCTCACCCCTCGGGAGGGCGCTAGCGCCGAGAAGGTATGAGCAGTTCTTC.

This clonotype occurred many times. This rearrangement joins TRBV11-2 to TRBJ1-2; D remains ambiguous. The germline V gene encodes CDR1 SGHAT and CDR2 FQNNGV. This CDR3 has 14 residues. Trimming cost V 2 bases and J 2 bases, with 9 bases left between them. The CDR3: CASSLNTGNYGYTF. CDR3 sequence (DNA): TGTGCCAGCAGCTTAAATACGGGGAACTATGGCTACACCTTC.

For this clonotype: A much larger clone is a single base away; this may be a read error. Here the CDR3 DNA reads TGTGCCAGCAGCTTAATTGCGGGAGGGATCAGTGAGCAGTACTTC. It yields the protein CASSLIAGGISEQYF. J is TRBJ2-7 and V is TRBV7-9; 9 bases map to TRBD2. This CDR3 region has 15 residues. Germline-derived CDR1 and CDR2 are SEHNR and FQNEAQ (reference sequence). After removal of 2 bases from V and 7 bases from J, the junction contained 9 bases not matched to a gene.

This clonotype was recorded at least ten times. The rearrangement joins TRBV11-1 to TRBJ2-3; 7 bases agree with TRBD2. The CDR3 runs to 15 residues. Trimming removed 2 bases from V and 2 bases from J; junction bases left unmatched: 4. The V gene's germline CDR1 is SGHAT and CDR2 FQDESV (reference sequence). CDR3 protein: CASSLTGLLTDTQYF. The CDR3 DNA reads TGTGCCAGCAGCTTAACGGGACTACTCACAGATACGCAGTATTTT.

There are many counts of this clonotype. V usage is TRBV20-1 and J usage is TRBJ2-1; no firm D call. Trimming removed 4 bases at V and 8 bases at J, with 15 bases between. The CDR3 runs to 13 residues. From germline, CDR1 is DFQATT and CDR2 SNEGSKA (reference sequence). CDR3 coding DNA: TGCAGTGCTACCCCTCTGGCGGCGGATGAGCAGTTCTTC. Translation: CSATPLAADEQFF.

There are many counts of this clonotype. One end of the junction fails to match germline, which may point to a read error. V is TRBV7-7 and J is TRBJ2-5; D gene ambiguous. The CDR3 loop spans 13 amino acids. CDR1 is SSHAT, CDR2 FNYEAQ, per germline (reference sequence). The CDR3 DNA reads TGTGCTAGCAGCCACGGCAGTCAAGAGACCCAGTACTTC. Translated: CASSHGSQETQYF.

The sample holds many counts of this clonotype. The CDR3 sequence is CASSLNPGALGQFF. CDR3 bases: TGTGCCAGCAGCTTAAACCCCGGGGCGCTCGGGCAGTTCTTC. The V call is TRBV11-2, the J call TRBJ2-1, with D perhaps TRBD1 or TRBD2 (5 bases each). The V end lost 2 bases, the J end lost 12 bases, and 17 bases lay between the germline ends. This CDR3 spans 14 amino acids. CDR1 and CDR2 (germline): SGHAT, FQNNGV.

J is TRBJ2-5 and V is TRBV12-3 or TRBV12-4, with D tentatively TRBD2 (5 bases). The CDR3 spans 16 residues. Trimming removed 4 bases from V and 6 bases from J, with 21 bases in between. CDR3 loop: CASSSPQAEDRKTQYF. CDR3 in DNA: TGTGCCAGCAGTTCACCTCAAGCGGAGGATAGGAAGACCCAGTACTTC.

The chain combines TRBV20-1 with TRBJ1-5; 8 bases align to TRBD1. The CDR3 runs to 15 residues. The V gene end was trimmed by 1 base and the J gene end by 2 bases; junction bases not matched to a gene: 4. Germline V gene lookup returns CDR1 DFQATT and CDR2 SNEGSKA (reference sequence). CDR3 protein: CSARAGGRGNQPQHF. CDR3 bases: TGCAGTGCTAGAGCAGGGGGCAGAGGCAATCAGCCCCAGCATTTT.

This clonotype was observed at least ten times. V is TRBV28 and J is TRBJ2-7; 9 nucleotides align to TRBD1. J gave up 3 bases and V 6 bases, and 9 bases lay outside the gene matches. CDR3 length: 15 amino acids. Germline CDR1 reads MDHEN; CDR2 reads SYDVKM. The DNA of the CDR3 is TGTGCCAGCAGCTCCTCCGGGACAGGGATCTACGAGCAGTACTTC. Protein sequence: CASSSSGTGIYEQYF.

The rearrangement uses TRBV4-1 and TRBJ2-6, with 7 bases aligning to TRBD1. CDR3 length: 17 amino acids. Germline trimming cut 4 bases from V and 0 bases from J; bases unmatched to any gene: 6. Germline V lookup: CDR1 MGHRA, CDR2 YSYEKL. The CDR3 reads CASSRGQASSGANVLTF. CDR3 sequence (DNA): TGCGCCAGCAGCCGCGGACAGGCTAGCTCTGGGGCCAACGTCCTGACTTTC.

This clonotype was found a few times. The rearrangement links TRBV29-1 to TRBJ2-7; D could derive from TRBD1 or TRBD2 (5 bases each). Germline V gene lookup returns CDR1 SQVTM and CDR2 ANQGSEA. This CDR3 comprises 12 residues. The V and J ends lost 7 bases and 6 bases respectively, with 16 bases between them. CDR3 sequence reads: CSGGSLSGEQYF. In DNA, the CDR3 is TGCAGCGGGGGGTCCCTGTCGGGCGAGCAGTACTTC.

This clonotype showed up many times. The chain carries TRBV27 and TRBJ2-3; the D call may be TRBD1 or TRBD2 (6 bases each). The CDR3 has 16 amino acids. The germline gives CDR1 MNHEY, CDR2 SMNVEV (reference sequence). The V and J ends lost 8 bases and 3 bases respectively, with 21 bases between them. The CDR3 sequence: CASGKRGRGGTDTQYF. The CDR3 DNA is TGTGCCAGCGGTAAACGGGGGCGGGGTGGAACAGATACGCAGTATTTT.

Only a few counts were recorded for this clonotype. The rearrangement links TRBV6-1 to TRBJ2-1; TRBD2 aligns across 14 bases. The CDR3 is made up of 15 amino acids. V dropped 6 bases and J dropped 6; count of bases not matched to a gene: 4. Germline assignment: CDR1 MNHNS and CDR2 SASEGT. The CDR3 DNA is TGTGCCAGCAGGGCGACTAGCGGGAGGGTCAATGAGCAGTTCTTC. Translation gives CASRATSGRVNEQFF.

This rearrangement joins TRBV11-3 to TRBJ2-4; either TRBD1 or TRBD2 may supply D (6 bases each). The CDR3 loop spans 18 amino acids. In germline, CDR1 is SGHNT, CDR2 YENEEA. V was trimmed by 3 bases and J by 4 bases, leaving 22 bases between them. The CDR3, as DNA: TGTGCCAGCAGCTTGGAACAGGGAGGTTCCAACGCAAAAAACATTCAGTACTTC. Protein: CASSLEQGGSNAKNIQYF.

The sample holds many counts of this clonotype. The chain links TRBV10-2 to TRBJ2-7, with TRBD2 matching over 8 bases. The V gene end was trimmed by 8 bases and the J gene end by 3 bases; junction bases not matched to a gene: 9. The CDR3 has 14 residues. Germline CDR1 reads WSHSY; CDR2 reads SAAADI. The CDR3 region is CASLGLAGGYEQYF. Written as DNA, the CDR3 is TGCGCCAGCCTCGGACTAGCTGGGGGCTACGAGCAGTACTTC.

Ten or more counts support this clonotype. The rearrangement joins TRBV29-1 to TRBJ2-2, with TRBD2 matching 12 bases. V shed 7 bases and J 3 bases; nucleotides not matched to a gene: 18. The CDR3 extends over 19 amino acids. From germline, CDR1 is SQVTM and CDR2 ANQGSEA. Here the CDR3 reads CSASPLASGRAGYTGELFF. Here the CDR3 DNA reads TGCAGCGCCTCACCGCTGGCTAGCGGGAGGGCCGGGTACACCGGGGAGCTGTTTTTT.

This clonotype was detected ten times or more. For the CDR3, the DNA is TGTGCCAGCAGTGGGACAGGGAGAATCGACTATGGCTACACCTTC. The encoded protein is CASSGTGRIDYGYTF. The chain is built from TRBV12-3 or TRBV12-4 and TRBJ1-2, with 9 bases that match TRBD1. V shed 5 bases and J 3 bases; nucleotides not matched to a gene: 7. The CDR3 is made up of 15 amino acids.

This clonotype was recorded many times. This chain uses TRBV3-1 with TRBJ2-5; 8 positions match TRBD2. V lost 7 bases and J lost 11; bases outside the gene matches: 15. The germline V gene encodes CDR1 LGHDT and CDR2 YNNKEL (reference sequence). The CDR3 is 14 amino acids. CDR3 protein: CASIGREAPATQYF. DNA of the CDR3: TGTGCCAGCATAGGGCGGGAGGCCCCGGCTACACAGTACTTC.

This clonotype was recorded at least ten times. This chain's CDR3 is CASSPGTSGYNEQFF. In DNA form, the CDR3 reads TGTGCCAGCAGCCCCGGGACTAGCGGCTACAATGAGCAGTTCTTC. The chain has TRBV2 and TRBJ2-1; 11 nucleotides match TRBD2. The CDR3 spans 15 residues. Trimming removed 6 bases from V and 3 bases from J; junction bases left unmatched: 4. Germline V gene lookup returns CDR1 SNHLY and CDR2 FYNNEI.

This clonotype was seen more than once but under ten times. The chain combines TRBV29-1 with TRBJ2-5; perhaps D is TRBD1 or TRBD2 (6 bases each). Trimming removed 5 bases from V and 5 bases from J, with 9 bases in between. The CDR3 extends over 11 amino acids. CDR1 and CDR2 from the germline V gene are SQVTM and ANQGSEA. The DNA for the CDR3 is TGCAGCGTTCTAGGGGGGGAGACCCAGTACTTC. Translated: CSVLGGETQYF.

This clonotype appeared many times. The rearrangement joins TRBV18 to TRBJ2-3; 12 bases align to TRBD2. After removal of 3 bases from V and 3 bases from J, the junction contained 10 bases not matched to a gene. CDR1 and CDR2 from the germline V gene are KGHSH and LQKENI. The CDR3 is made up of 18 amino acids. The CDR3 sequence is CASSPQGLAGTSTDTQYF. DNA for the CDR3: TGTGCCAGCTCACCTCAGGGACTAGCGGGTACTTCAACAGATACGCAGTATTTT.

This clonotype was seen at least ten times. The chain combines TRBV7-3 with TRBJ2-2; D is undetermined. This CDR3 contains 14 residues. With 5 bases removed from V and 4 bases from J, the gap between germline ends came to 11 bases. Germline CDR1 reads SGHTA; CDR2 reads FQGTGA. In DNA, the CDR3 is TGTGCCAGCAGCACGGATCGAACCACCGGGGAGCTGTTTTTT. This codes for CASSTDRTTGELFF.

The table lists this clonotype with many counts. V usage is TRBV28 and J usage is TRBJ2-3, with D maybe TRBD2 (6 bases). The V end lost 6 bases, the J end lost 2 bases, and 21 bases lay between the germline ends. The V gene's germline CDR1 is MDHEN and CDR2 SYDVKM. The CDR3 has 17 residues. Here the CDR3 reads CASSPASTRIDTDTQYF. DNA for the CDR3: TGTGCCAGCAGCCCAGCCTCGACTAGGATTGACACAGATACGCAGTATTTT.

This clonotype was seen ten or more times. The chain uses TRBV3-1 and TRBJ1-1, with D tentatively TRBD1 (5 bases). Germline V gene lookup returns CDR1 LGHDT and CDR2 YNNKEL (reference sequence). V was cut by 4 bases and J by 1 base, with 13 bases left in between. This CDR3 comprises 15 residues. CDR3: CASSPYQGPNTEAFF. CDR3 sequence (DNA): TGTGCCAGCAGCCCTTATCAGGGACCGAACACTGAAGCTTTCTTT.

The V gene is TRBV12-3 or TRBV12-4, the J gene TRBJ1-1; D possibly corresponds to TRBD1 (5 bases). The length of the CDR3 is 14 residues. V was shortened by 5 bases and J by 3 bases, with 13 bases between the two germline ends. The CDR3 is CASSTGLVYTEAFF. CDR3 nucleotide sequence: TGTGCCAGCAGTACGGGACTCGTATACACTGAAGCTTTCTTT.

This clonotype came up many times. V usage is TRBV12-3 or TRBV12-4 and J usage is TRBJ2-5; 8 positions match TRBD2. With 6 bases clipped from V and 3 bases from J, the junction kept 9 bases outside the gene matches. The CDR3 runs 15 residues. The CDR3: CASSLGGAGEETQYF. The CDR3 coding sequence is TGTGCCAGCAGCCTCGGGGGAGCGGGAGAAGAGACCCAGTACTTC.